This T cell receptor beta chain is from a study of T cell responses to AZD1222 COVID-19 vaccine. General study findings and limits: The breadth and depth of Spike-specific TCRs increased once two AZD1222 doses had been given. There were mostly white British donors and more females than males, and clonal diversity was possibly underestimated. Baseline testing showed seropositivity in only a handful of AZD1222 recipients.

Trimming left V 5 bases short and J 1 base short, with 5 bases between. Germline loops: CDR1 SQVTM, CDR2 ANQGSEA. This CDR3 contains 11 residues. Second-dose timings of about 4 or about 12 weeks were pooled. Clones were sequenced by immunoSEQ multiplex PCR, and TCRdb holds only the in-frame ones, with some missing. The sample holds more than 95,000 clones, 70% to 90% seen once. Comment on this clone: Its antigen is unknown. The sample holds other DNA sequences that translate to the same CDR3.

The sample in question was peripheral blood, obtained 28 days after the second AZD1222 dose. This TCR was sampled from an adult who received the AZD1222 COVID-19 vaccine. The chain recombines TRBV29-1 with TRBJ1-1; D ambiguous. The CDR3 protein is CSVRENTEAFF. The CDR3 DNA follows: TGCAGCGTTCGCGAGAACACTGAAGCTTTCTTT.